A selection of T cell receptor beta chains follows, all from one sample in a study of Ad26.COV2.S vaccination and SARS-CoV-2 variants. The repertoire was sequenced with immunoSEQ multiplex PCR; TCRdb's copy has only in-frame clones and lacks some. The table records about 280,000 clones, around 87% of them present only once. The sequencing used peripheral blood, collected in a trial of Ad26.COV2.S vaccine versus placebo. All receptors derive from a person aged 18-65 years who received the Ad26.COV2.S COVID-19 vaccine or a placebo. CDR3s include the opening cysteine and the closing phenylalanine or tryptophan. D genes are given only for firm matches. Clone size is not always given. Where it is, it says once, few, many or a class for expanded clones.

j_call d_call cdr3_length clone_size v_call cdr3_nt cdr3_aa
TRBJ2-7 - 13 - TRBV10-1 TGCGCCAGCAGTGGACAGGTACCCTACGAGCAGTACTTC CASSGQVPYEQYF
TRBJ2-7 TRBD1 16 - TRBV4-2 TGTGCCAGCAGCCACCCCCCGGGACAGGGTACCTACGAGCAGTACTTC CASSHPPGQGTYEQYF
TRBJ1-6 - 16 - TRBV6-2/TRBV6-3 TGTGCCAGCAGTTACTATGGAGTGGACGGGAATTCACCCCTCCACTTT CASSYYGVDGNSPLHF
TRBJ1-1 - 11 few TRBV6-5 TGTGCCAGCAGTTACTGGGGCCGGGCTTTCTTT CASSYWGRAFF
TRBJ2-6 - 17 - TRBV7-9 TGTGCCAGCAGCCCGATTGGGGGGAGCTCTGGGGCCAACGTCCTGACTTTC CASSPIGGSSGANVLTF
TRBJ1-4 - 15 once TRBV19 TGTGCCAGTAGTATTTTGGGGGGGGTAGGTGAAAAACTGTTTTTT CASSILGGVGEKLFF
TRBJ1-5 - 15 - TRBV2 TGTGCCAGCACTGGGACCGGCGGTAGCAATCAGCCCCAGCATTTT CASTGTGGSNQPQHF
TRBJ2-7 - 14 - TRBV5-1 TGCGCCAGCCAAAAACAGGGAATCTCCTACGAGCAGTACTTC CASQKQGISYEQYF
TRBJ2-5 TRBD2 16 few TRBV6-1 TGTGCCAGCAGTGAATGGTTGGGGACTAGTGCCGAGACCCAGTACTTC CASSEWLGTSAETQYF
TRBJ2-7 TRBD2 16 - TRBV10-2 TGCGCCAGCCGAATCCCGGGACTAGCGGGGGCCTACGAGCAGTACTTC CASRIPGLAGAYEQYF
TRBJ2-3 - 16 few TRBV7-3 TGTGCCAGCAGCCCTTCCCTCATACCAACCACAGATACGCAGTATTTT CASSPSLIPTTDTQYF
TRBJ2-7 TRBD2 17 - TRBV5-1 TGCGCCAGCAGCTCGAGATTTCGCGGGGGGGCCGGGTACGAGCAGTACTTC CASSSRFRGGAGYEQYF
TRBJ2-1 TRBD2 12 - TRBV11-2 TGTGCCAGCAGCGCCCGGGGGGGGGAGCAGTTCTTC CASSARGGEQFF
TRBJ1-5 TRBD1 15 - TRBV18 TGTGCCAGCTCACCCCGGACAGGGGGCCTTCAGCCCCAGCATTTT CASSPRTGGLQPQHF
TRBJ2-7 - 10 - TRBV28 TGTGCCAGCAGTTTGGACGAGCAGTACTTC CASSLDEQYF
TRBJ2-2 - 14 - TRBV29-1 TGCAGCGTTGGAGAGGTGGGGAGTTGGGGGGAGCTGTTTTTT CSVGEVGSWGELFF
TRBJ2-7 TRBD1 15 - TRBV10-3 TGTGCCATCAGTGAGTCGCAAGACAGGGGGCACGAGCAGTACTTC CAISESQDRGHEQYF
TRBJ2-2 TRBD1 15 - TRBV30 TGTGCCTGGAGTCCGCGGGACAGGGACACCGGGGAGCTGTTTTTT CAWSPRDRDTGELFF
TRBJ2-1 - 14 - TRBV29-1 TGCAGCGTTATCTTAGCGTCCGGGGGCAATGAGCAGTTCTTC CSVILASGGNEQFF
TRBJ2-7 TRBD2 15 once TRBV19 TGTGCCAGTAGTATCGGACTAGCGAATTCCTACGAGCAGTACTTC CASSIGLANSYEQYF
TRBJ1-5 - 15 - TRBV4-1 TGCGCCAGCAGCCAAGGACAGAGGGGCAATCAGCCCCAGCATTTT CASSQGQRGNQPQHF
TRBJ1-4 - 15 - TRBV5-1 TGCGCCAGCAGCTTGGGGGCAGGAAATAATGAAAAACTGTTTTTT CASSLGAGNNEKLFF
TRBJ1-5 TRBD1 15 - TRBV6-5 TGTGCCAGCAGGATTAGACAGGGTAGCAATCAGCCCCAGCATTTT CASRIRQGSNQPQHF
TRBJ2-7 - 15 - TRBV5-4 TGTGCCAGCAGCAGTCCCCGGGGGCTAACCTACGAGCAGTACTTC CASSSPRGLTYEQYF
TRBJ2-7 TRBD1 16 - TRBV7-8 TGTGCCAGCAGCGATGATTGGGGACAGGGTCTCAACGAGCAGTACTTC CASSDDWGQGLNEQYF
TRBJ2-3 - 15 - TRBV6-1 TGTGCCAGCAGTGACCCAGGGCGCCGCACAGATACGCAGTATTTT CASSDPGRRTDTQYF
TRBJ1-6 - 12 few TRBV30 TGTGCCGGGAAGGGAGGAAGTTCACCCCTCCACTTT CAGKGGSSPLHF
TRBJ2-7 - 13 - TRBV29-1 TGCAGCGTTGTTAGTTACCCAACCTACGAGCAGTACTTC CSVVSYPTYEQYF
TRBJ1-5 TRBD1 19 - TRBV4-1 TGCGCCAGCAGCCAAGCTCTGCGGACAGGGGGTTATAGCAATCAGCCCCAGCATTTT CASSQALRTGGYSNQPQHF
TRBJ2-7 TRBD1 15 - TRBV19 TGTGCCAGTAGTATTTTGGTCGGACAGGGTTACGAGCAGTACTTC CASSILVGQGYEQYF
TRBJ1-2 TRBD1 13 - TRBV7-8 TGTGCCAGCAGCTGGGACAGGGCCAGGGATGGGACCTTC CASSWDRARDGTF
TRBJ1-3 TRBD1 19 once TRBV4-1 TGCGCCAGCAGCCAAGGCGCCTTTCGGACAGGGGGCGTGGGAAACACCATATATTTT CASSQGAFRTGGVGNTIYF
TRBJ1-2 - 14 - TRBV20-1 TGCAGTGCTAGTAGGCCAGTCGGGGGATATGGCTACACCTTC CSASRPVGGYGYTF
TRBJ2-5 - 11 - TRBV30 TGTGCCTGGAGTAAAGGGGCGGCCCAGTACTTC CAWSKGAAQYF
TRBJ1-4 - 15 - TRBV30 TGTGCCTGGATGGTAAAGGGGTTGAGAAATGAAAAACTGTTTTTT CAWMVKGLRNEKLFF
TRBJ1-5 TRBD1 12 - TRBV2 TGTGCCAGCAGGGGACAGGTCTCTTCCCAGCATTTT CASRGQVSSQHF
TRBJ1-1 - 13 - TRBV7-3 TGTGCCAGCAGCTTAGAGGTTGGAGCTGAAGCTTTCTTT CASSLEVGAEAFF
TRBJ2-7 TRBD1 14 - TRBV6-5 TGTGCCAGCAGTTGGGGGACAGGGAACTACGAGCAGTACTTC CASSWGTGNYEQYF
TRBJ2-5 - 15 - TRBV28 TGTGCCAGCAGCTTTACCGGTGCAGGGCGAGAGACCCAGTACTTC CASSFTGAGRETQYF
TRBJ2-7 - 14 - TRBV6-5 TGTGCCAGCAAGTGGGGCGGGACGGGGTACGAGCAGTACTTC CASKWGGTGYEQYF